The TCR beta chain described here comes from a study of T cells in Graves' hyperthyroidism and ophthalmopathy. Regarding the study as a whole: The authors' 13 V-J model separated ophthalmopathy from stable hyperthyroidism. Most clonotypes expanded in thyroid above 0.001 were likewise present in blood.

There are 15 residues in the CDR3. In germline, CDR1 is MNHEY, CDR2 SVGEGT. Trimming pared 7 bases from V and 5 bases from J, leaving 21 bases between. This clonotype was picked up many times. Its antigen is as yet unknown. The investigators amplified TCR beta CDR3 regions from RNA transcripts. In the first-round RT-PCR of the TCR CDR3, the HTBI primer set was used. A single record per CDR3 protein comes from TCRdb applying MiXCR to the multiplex PCR reads. There are 700,000 or so distinct CDR3 sequences in the sample; less than 20% occur only once, and roughly 8% lies in the top ten. The chain has TRBV6-2 or TRBV6-3 and TRBJ2-7; either TRBD1 or TRBD2 may fit D (5 bases each). The clonotype comes from a man aged 18-30 years with Graves' hyperthyroidism. Source material: blood. This CDR3 reads CASTFRLGPIHEQYF. CDR3 sequence (DNA): TGTGCCAGCACCTTTCGCCTGGGACCCATCCACGAGCAGTACTTC.